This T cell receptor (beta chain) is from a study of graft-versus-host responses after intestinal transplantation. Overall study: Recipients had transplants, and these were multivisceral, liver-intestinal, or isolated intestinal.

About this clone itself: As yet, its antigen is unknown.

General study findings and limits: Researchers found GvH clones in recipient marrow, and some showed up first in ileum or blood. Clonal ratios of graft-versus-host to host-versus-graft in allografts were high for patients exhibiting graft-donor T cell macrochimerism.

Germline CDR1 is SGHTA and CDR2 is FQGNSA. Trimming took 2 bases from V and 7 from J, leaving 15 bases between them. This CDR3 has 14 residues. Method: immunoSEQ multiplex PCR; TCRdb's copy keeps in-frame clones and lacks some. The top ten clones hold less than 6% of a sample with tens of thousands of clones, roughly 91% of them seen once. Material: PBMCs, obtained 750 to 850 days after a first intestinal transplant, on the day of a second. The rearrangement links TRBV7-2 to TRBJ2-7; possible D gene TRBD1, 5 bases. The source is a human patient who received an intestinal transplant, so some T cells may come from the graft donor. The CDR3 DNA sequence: TGTGCCAGCAGCTTACAGGGTGCACTGGGGGAGCAGTACTTC. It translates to CASSLQGALGEQYF.